Presented here are 22 T cell receptor beta chains from one specimen sequenced in a study of blood T cell repertoires in COVID-19 (dated by TCRdb to 2019 to 2021). Receptor amplification or capture employed the immunoSEQ multiplex PCR assay. This immuneACCESS table, as held by TCRdb, lists in-frame sequences with V and J called but not all clones. Of the missing ones, under half trace to an unresolved V gene in checked studies; the others have no known cause. This sample is represented by some 73,000 clones; less than 85% of them were singletons. Around 20% of the sample is held by the ten biggest clonotypes. Sequencing used peripheral blood. Source of these receptors: a man in his fifties or sixties with acute or convalescent COVID-19.

The chain recombines TRBV19 with TRBJ2-3, with D perhaps TRBD2 (5 bases). Deletions cut 4 bases from V and 2 bases from J, with 10 bases between. Germline V gene data show CDR1 as LNHDA and CDR2 as SQIVND (reference sequence). The CDR3 contains 14 residues. CDR3 protein: CASSNGDYTDTQYF. The CDR3 bases are TGTGCCAGTAGTAACGGGGATTACACAGATACGCAGTATTTT.

The chain uses TRBV19 and TRBJ1-5, with a possible D match to TRBD1 (6 bases). V dropped 4 bases and J dropped 5 bases, with 12 bases sitting between them. The CDR3 runs to 14 residues. Germline CDR1 LNHDA, CDR2 SQIVND (reference sequence). The CDR3 bases are TGTGCCAGTAGTAAGGGGGGGAGGGATCAGCCCCAGCATTTT. It codes for CASSKGGRDQPQHF.

V gene TRBV5-4 combines with J gene TRBJ2-5, with D maybe TRBD2 (5 bases). The CDR3 covers 16 residues. The germline gives CDR1 SGHNT, CDR2 YYREEE (reference sequence). V lost 4 bases to trimming and J lost 5 bases, with 21 bases between them. CDR3 DNA sequence: TGTGCCAGCAGCGCTGCGGGTATGGACCGCGAGGAGACCCAGTACTTC. Amino acid sequence: CASSAAGMDREETQYF.

This clone was counted only a few times. The rearrangement joins TRBV19 to TRBJ2-3; 10 bases align to TRBD2. V was clipped by 9 bases and J by 3 bases; unmatched bases: 9. Germline CDR1 LNHDA, CDR2 SQIVND (reference sequence). The CDR3 runs 15 residues. CDR3 DNA: TGTGCCAGCACCAGAGCGGGGGGGATAACAGATACGCAGTATTTT. It encodes CASTRAGGITDTQYF.

The rearrangement links TRBV19 to TRBJ2-1, with D perhaps matching TRBD2 (6 bases). The CDR3 sequence is 14 residues long. Deletions cut 8 bases from V and 3 bases from J, with 14 bases between. CDR1 and CDR2 (germline): LNHDA, SQIVND (reference sequence). The CDR3 DNA reads as TGTGCCAGTCGCACGTGGGGGGACTACAATGAGCAGTTCTTC. It translates to CASRTWGDYNEQFF.

About this clone itself: One junction end does not reproduce the germline sequence, and a read error may be involved. The chain links TRBV5-4 to TRBJ1-1, with D possibly matching TRBD1 (6 bases). The CDR3 is 14 residues long. Germline V lookup: CDR1 SGHNT, CDR2 YYREEE (reference sequence). The CDR3 loop is CASSLGGVNTEAFF. CDR3 bases: TGTGCCAGCAGCTTAGGGGGGGTGAATACTGAAGCTTTCTTT. Full variable domain (rest looked up from reference TRBV5-4 and TRBJ1-1): ETGVTQSPTHLIKTRGQQVTLRCSSQSGHNTVSWYQQALGQGPQFIFQYYREEENGRGNFPPRFSGLQFPNYSSELNVNALELDDSALYLCASSLGGVNTEAFFGQGTRLTVV.

The chain recombines TRBV20-1 with TRBJ1-2; D perhaps matches TRBD1 (6 bases). The V and J ends lost 4 bases and 5 bases respectively, with 8 bases between them. The CDR3 length is 11 residues. The V gene's germline CDR1 is DFQATT and CDR2 SNEGSKA (reference sequence). CDR3 protein: CSATTGYGYTF. In DNA form, the CDR3 reads TGCAGTGCTACTACAGGGTATGGCTACACCTTC.

The genes are TRBV18 and TRBJ1-5; a weak D match, TRBD1 (6 bases). The CDR3 has 14 residues. Trimming removed 5 bases at V and 2 bases at J, with 10 bases between. Per the germline V gene, CDR1 is KGHSH and CDR2 is LQKENI. Here the CDR3 reads CASSATGGNQPQHF. The CDR3 DNA reads TGTGCCAGCTCAGCGACAGGAGGCAATCAGCCCCAGCATTTT.

This clone was seen a single time. V and J are TRBV3-1 (or the pseudogene TRBV3-2) and TRBJ2-1; perhaps TRBD2 as D (6 bases). The CDR3 is 15 residues long. The V end lost 4 bases, the J end lost 1 base, and 11 bases lay between the germline ends. Germline V CDR1 and CDR2: LGHDT, YNNKEL (reference sequence). CDR3 nucleotide sequence: TGTGCCAGCAGCCTTTTTAGCGGTTCCTACAATGAGCAGTTCTTC. Amino acids: CASSLFSGSYNEQFF.

The genes are TRBV20-1 and TRBJ1-1; 8 nucleotides line up with TRBD1. Germline CDR1 is DFQATT and CDR2 is SNEGSKA (reference sequence). There are 11 residues in the CDR3. J was trimmed by 9 bases and V by 3 bases; bases with no gene match: 3. The CDR3 spells CSASRQGKAFF. In nucleotides, the CDR3 is TGCAGTGCTAGTAGACAGGGGAAAGCTTTCTTT.

This clone was detected once. This CDR3 is CASSQQGVGTGELFF. The CDR3 DNA is TGTGCCAGCAGCCAACAGGGGGTCGGGACCGGGGAGCTGTTTTTT. The chain uses TRBV7-3 and TRBJ2-2; 8 positions agree with TRBD1. The V gene's germline CDR1 is SGHTA and CDR2 FQGTGA. V dropped 5 bases and J dropped 5; count of bases not matched to a gene: 7. This CDR3 region has 15 residues.

The CDR3 here is CASSRTSGGNQETQYF. CDR3 DNA: TGTGCCAGCAGCAGGACTAGCGGGGGGAACCAAGAGACCCAGTACTTC. The genes are TRBV7-2 and TRBJ2-5, with 14 bases lining up with TRBD2. The CDR3 has 16 residues. The J segment lost 0 bases and the V segment lost 5 bases, leaving 2 bases of the junction unmatched. The germline V gene encodes CDR1 SGHTA and CDR2 FQGNSA.

The sample holds one count of this clone. The chain employs TRBV3-1 (or the pseudogene TRBV3-2) and TRBJ2-2; 11 positions agree with TRBD2. CDR3 length equals 23 residues. Germline V gene sequence: CDR1 LGHDT, CDR2 YNNKEL (reference sequence). Trimming took 0 bases from V and 2 from J; bases not matched to a gene: 20. The DNA of the CDR3 is TGTGCCAGCAGCCAAGATCCGACTAGCGGGGAGGACCTCCGACCTTTTAACACCGGGGAGCTGTTTTTT. Protein sequence: CASSQDPTSGEDLRPFNTGELFF.

This clone was picked up a small number of times. The V gene is TRBV19, the J gene TRBJ2-3; 7 positions match TRBD1. The CDR3 loop spans 15 amino acids. V shed 7 bases and J 1 base; nucleotides not matched to a gene: 8. CDR1 is LNHDA and CDR2 is SQIVND in the germline V gene (reference sequence). The CDR3 DNA reads TGTGCCAGTAAGGAGTCGCAGGGGGGCACAGATACGCAGTATTTT. The encoded protein is CASKESQGGTDTQYF.

This rearrangement joins TRBV19 to TRBJ1-6; D possibly corresponds to TRBD1 (5 bases). V was cut by 5 bases and J by 7 bases, with 15 bases left in between. The germline V gene encodes CDR1 LNHDA and CDR2 SQIVND (reference sequence). CDR3 length: 15 residues. The CDR3 sequence is CASSARGGLNSPLHF. The CDR3 DNA sequence: TGTGCCAGTAGTGCCCGGGGGGGTCTGAATTCACCCCTCCACTTT.

The chain joins TRBV7-2 to TRBJ2-5, with D perhaps matching TRBD1 (5 bases). Trimming took off 2 bases at V and 2 bases at J, with 6 bases between the two ends. Germline V gene data show CDR1 as SGHTA and CDR2 as FQGNSA. The CDR3 contains 13 residues. CDR3 in amino acids: CASSLQGQETQYF. The CDR3 DNA reads TGTGCCAGCAGCTTACAGGGACAAGAGACCCAGTACTTC.

The gene calls are TRBV18 and TRBJ1-5; no firm D call. Trimming shortened V by 3 bases and J by 6 bases, and 12 bases separated the two germline ends. This CDR3 contains 14 residues. Per germline, CDR1 KGHSH and CDR2 LQKENI. The CDR3 DNA follows: TGTGCCAGCTCACCCACTGCCGGGATTCAGCCCCAGCATTTT. Translated, it gives CASSPTAGIQPQHF.

V gene TRBV6-5 combines with J gene TRBJ1-2; the match to TRBD1 covers 7 bases. Per the germline V gene, CDR1 is MNHEY and CDR2 is SVGAGI. V was clipped by 6 bases and J by 4 bases; unmatched bases: 5. This CDR3 spans 13 amino acids. The CDR3 DNA is TGTGCCAGCAGACCGGGACAGCCCTATGGCTACACCTTC. Encoded protein: CASRPGQPYGYTF.

This chain uses TRBV12-3 or TRBV12-4 with TRBJ1-1; maybe TRBD1 (6 bases). V lost 5 bases to trimming and J lost 5 bases, with 9 bases between them. The CDR3 length is 12 residues. Here the CDR3 reads CASSQGGTEAFF. The CDR3 DNA sequence: TGTGCCAGCAGTCAAGGGGGAACTGAAGCTTTCTTT.

V and J are TRBV4-1 and TRBJ2-5; the match to TRBD1 covers 8 bases. V dropped 2 bases and J dropped 7; count of bases not matched to a gene: 18. The germline V gene encodes CDR1 MGHRA and CDR2 YSYEKL. The CDR3 is made up of 18 amino acids. The CDR3 spells CASSQYPVLTGETGTQYF. CDR3 nucleotide sequence: TGCGCCAGCAGCCAATACCCCGTCCTGACAGGGGAAACGGGGACCCAGTACTTC.

This sequence joins TRBV5-1 and TRBJ2-2; 10 bases map to TRBD2. V lost 0 bases to trimming and J lost 5 bases; unmatched junction nucleotides: 4. Looked up from germline, CDR1 is SGHRS and CDR2 is YFSETQ. This CDR3 contains 16 residues. The CDR3 DNA reads TGCGCCAGCAGCTTGGGGCTAGCGGGAGTAACCGGGGAGCTGTTTTTT. This gives the protein CASSLGLAGVTGELFF.

V usage is TRBV7-8 and J usage is TRBJ2-7; D is undetermined. This CDR3 spans 13 amino acids. The germline V gene has CDR1 SGHVS and CDR2 FQNEAQ. V was pared by 1 base and J by 2 bases, with 6 bases between. The CDR3 DNA sequence: TGTGCCAGCAGCTTAGACACTACCTACGAGCAGTACTTC. This translates into CASSLDTTYEQYF.